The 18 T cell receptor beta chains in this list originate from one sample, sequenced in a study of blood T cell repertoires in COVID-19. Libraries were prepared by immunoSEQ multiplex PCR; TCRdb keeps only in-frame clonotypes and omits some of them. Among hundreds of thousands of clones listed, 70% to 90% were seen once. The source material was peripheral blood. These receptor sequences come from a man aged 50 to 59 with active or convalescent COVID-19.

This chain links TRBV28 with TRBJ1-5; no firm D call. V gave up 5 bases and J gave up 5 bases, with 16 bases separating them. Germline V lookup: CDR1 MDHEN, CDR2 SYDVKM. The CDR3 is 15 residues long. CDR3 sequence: CASSPPGGRYQPQHF. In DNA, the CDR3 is TGTGCCAGCAGTCCCCCAGGTGGCCGCTATCAGCCCCAGCATTTT.

CDR3 nucleotides: TGCAGCGTTGTGGGTCGGGGGGACAATGAGCAGTTCTTC. This translates into CSVVGRGDNEQFF. V gene TRBV29-1 combines with J gene TRBJ2-1, with TRBD2 matching 7 bases. The germline CDR1 and CDR2 sequences are SQVTM and ANQGSEA. The CDR3 spans 13 residues. The trim removed 4 bases at V and 5 bases at J, leaving 5 bases unmatched.

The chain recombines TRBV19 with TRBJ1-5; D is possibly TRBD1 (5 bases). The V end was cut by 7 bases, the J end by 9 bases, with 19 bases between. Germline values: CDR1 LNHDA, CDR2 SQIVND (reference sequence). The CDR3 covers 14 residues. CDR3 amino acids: CASTYMAGMRPQHF. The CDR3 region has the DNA TGTGCCAGTACCTATATGGCAGGGATGAGGCCCCAGCATTTT.

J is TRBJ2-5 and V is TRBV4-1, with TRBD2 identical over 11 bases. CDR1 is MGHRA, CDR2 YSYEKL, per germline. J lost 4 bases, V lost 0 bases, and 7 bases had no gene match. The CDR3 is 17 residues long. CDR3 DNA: TGCGCCAGCAGCCAAGATCTGATAGCGGGAGGGCCAGAGACCCAGTACTTC. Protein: CASSQDLIAGGPETQYF.

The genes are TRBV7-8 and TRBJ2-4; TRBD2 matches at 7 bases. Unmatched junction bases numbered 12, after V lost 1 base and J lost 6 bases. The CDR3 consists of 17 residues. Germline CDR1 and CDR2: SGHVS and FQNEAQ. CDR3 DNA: TGTGCCAGCAGCTTAGTTAGGGCGGGAGTGGGGGGAAACATTCAGTACTTC. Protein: CASSLVRAGVGGNIQYF.

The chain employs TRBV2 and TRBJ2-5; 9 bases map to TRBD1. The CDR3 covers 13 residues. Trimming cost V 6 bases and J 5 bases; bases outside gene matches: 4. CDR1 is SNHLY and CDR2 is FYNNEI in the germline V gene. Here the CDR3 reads CASRRTGVETQYF. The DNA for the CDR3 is TGTGCCAGCAGACGGACAGGGGTGGAGACCCAGTACTTC.

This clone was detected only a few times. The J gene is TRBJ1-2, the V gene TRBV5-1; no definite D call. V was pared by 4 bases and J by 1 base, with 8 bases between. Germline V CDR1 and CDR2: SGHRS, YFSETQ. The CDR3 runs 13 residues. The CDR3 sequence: CASSHGSNYGYTF. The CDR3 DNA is TGCGCCAGCAGCCACGGGAGTAACTATGGCTACACCTTC.

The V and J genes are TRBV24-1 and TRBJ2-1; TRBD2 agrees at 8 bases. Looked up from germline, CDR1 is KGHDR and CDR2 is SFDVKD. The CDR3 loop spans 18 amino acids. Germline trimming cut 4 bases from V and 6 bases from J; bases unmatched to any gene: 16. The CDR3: CATSDSSLSGGGRNEQFF. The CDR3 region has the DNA TGTGCCACCAGTGACTCTTCCCTCTCCGGGGGGGGTCGCAATGAGCAGTTCTTC.

This chain's CDR3 is CASSSVAGGPYEQYF. CDR3 nucleotides: TGTGCCAGTAGTTCCGTAGCGGGAGGCCCCTACGAGCAGTACTTC. The rearrangement links TRBV19 to TRBJ2-7, with 10 bases lining up with TRBD2. CDR3 length: 15 amino acids. The germline CDR1 and CDR2 sequences are LNHDA and SQIVND (reference sequence). J gave up 2 bases and V 5 bases, and 6 bases lay outside the gene matches.

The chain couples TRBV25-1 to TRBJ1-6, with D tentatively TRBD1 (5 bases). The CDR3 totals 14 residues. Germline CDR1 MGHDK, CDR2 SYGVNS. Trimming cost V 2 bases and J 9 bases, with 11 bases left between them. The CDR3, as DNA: TGTGCCAGCAGTGAAGCGCAGGGCCGTTCACCCCTCCACTTT. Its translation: CASSEAQGRSPLHF. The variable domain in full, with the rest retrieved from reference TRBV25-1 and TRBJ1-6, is EADIYQTPRYLVIGTGKKITLECSQTMGHDKMYWYQQDPGMELHLIHYSYGVNSTEKGDLSSESTVSRIRTEHFPLTLESARPSHTSQYLCASSEAQGRSPLHFGNGTRLTVT.

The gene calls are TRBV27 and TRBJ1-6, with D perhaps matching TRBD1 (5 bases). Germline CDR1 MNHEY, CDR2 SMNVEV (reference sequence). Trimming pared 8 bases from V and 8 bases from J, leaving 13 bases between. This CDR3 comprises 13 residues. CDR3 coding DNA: TGTGCCAGCCGATGGGGACTCGATTCACCCCTCCACTTT. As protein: CASRWGLDSPLHF.

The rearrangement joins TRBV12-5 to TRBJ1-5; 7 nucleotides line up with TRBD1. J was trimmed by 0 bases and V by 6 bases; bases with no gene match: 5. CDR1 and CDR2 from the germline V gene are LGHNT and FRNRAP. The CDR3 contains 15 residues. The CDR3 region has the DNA TGTGCTAGTGGCCCCACAGGGGATAGCAATCAGCCCCAGCATTTT. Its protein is CASGPTGDSNQPQHF.

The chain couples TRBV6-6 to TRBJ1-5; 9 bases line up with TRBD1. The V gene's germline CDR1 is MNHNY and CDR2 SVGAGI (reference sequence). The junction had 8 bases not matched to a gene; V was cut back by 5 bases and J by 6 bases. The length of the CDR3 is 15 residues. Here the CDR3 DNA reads TGTGCCAGCAGTCCGGGACAGGGCAAAGGTCAGCCCCAGCATTTT. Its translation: CASSPGQGKGQPQHF.

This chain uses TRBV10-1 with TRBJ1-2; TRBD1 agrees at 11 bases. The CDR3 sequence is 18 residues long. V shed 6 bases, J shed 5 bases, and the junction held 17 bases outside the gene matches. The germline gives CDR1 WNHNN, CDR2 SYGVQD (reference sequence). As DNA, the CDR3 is TGCGCCAGCAGGACACCGCGAGGGACAGGGGGGCTCGTTTATGGCTACACCTTC. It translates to CASRTPRGTGGLVYGYTF.

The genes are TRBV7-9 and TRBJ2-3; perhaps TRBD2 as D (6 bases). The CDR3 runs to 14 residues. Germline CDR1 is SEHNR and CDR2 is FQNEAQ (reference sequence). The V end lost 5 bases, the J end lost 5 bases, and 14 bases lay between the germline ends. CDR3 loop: CASSQELAGDTQYF. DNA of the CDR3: TGTGCCAGCAGCCAGGAACTAGCAGGAGATACGCAGTATTTT.

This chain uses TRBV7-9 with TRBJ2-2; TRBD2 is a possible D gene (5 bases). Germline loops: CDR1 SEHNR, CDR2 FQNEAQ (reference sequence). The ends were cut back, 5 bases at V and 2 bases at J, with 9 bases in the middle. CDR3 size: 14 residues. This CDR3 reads CASSRGRNTGELFF. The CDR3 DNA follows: TGTGCCAGCAGCCGCGGGCGTAACACCGGGGAGCTGTTTTTT.

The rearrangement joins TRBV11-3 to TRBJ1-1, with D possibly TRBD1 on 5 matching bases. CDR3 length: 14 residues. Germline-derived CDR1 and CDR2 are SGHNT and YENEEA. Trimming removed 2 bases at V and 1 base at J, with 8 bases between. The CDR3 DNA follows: TGTGCCAGCAGCTTAAGCGGGGGGAACACTGAAGCTTTCTTT. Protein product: CASSLSGGNTEAFF.

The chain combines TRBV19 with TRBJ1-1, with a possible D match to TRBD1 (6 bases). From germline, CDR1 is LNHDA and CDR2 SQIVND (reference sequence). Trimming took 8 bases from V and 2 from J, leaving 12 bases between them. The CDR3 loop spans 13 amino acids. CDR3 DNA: TGTGCCAGTTTGGAGACAGGTAACACTGAAGCTTTCTTT. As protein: CASLETGNTEAFF. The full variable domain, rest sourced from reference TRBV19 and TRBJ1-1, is DGGITQSPKYLFRKEGQNVTLSCEQNLNHDAMYWYRQDPGQGLRLIYYSQIVNDFQKGDIAEGYSVSREKKESFPLTVTSAQKNPTAFYLCASLETGNTEAFFGQGTRLTVV.